This T cell receptor beta chain was identified in a study of cytomegalovirus exposure and HLA in healthy donors. General observations from the study: For cytomegalovirus status, the classifier reportedly gave diagnoses with high specificity and sensitivity.

PCR used 60 Vbeta primers and 13 Jbeta primers. Here immunoSEQ multiplex PCR was the method, and the copy in TCRdb shows in-frame clones only, minus some. The table shows roughly 180,000 clones, with roughly 83% occurring only once. The V and J ends lost 4 bases and 4 bases respectively, with 12 bases between them. CDR3 length equals 14 residues. Germline V gene sequence: CDR1 SGHVS, CDR2 FQNEAQ. Everyone who donated was a healthy bone marrow donor. Turning to this clone: Its specificity is unknown.

The receptor was derived from a man between 25 and 39 years old in good health and CMV-seronegative. This chain links TRBV7-8 with TRBJ2-3; possible D gene TRBD2, 5 bases. What was sequenced was PBMCs. CDR3 region: CASSSGFPPDTQYF. CDR3 sequence (DNA): TGTGCCAGCAGCTCGGGATTCCCCCCAGATACGCAGTATTTT.